The 15 T cell receptor beta chains below were found in one sample sequenced in a study of cytomegalovirus exposure and HLA in healthy donors. The PCR made use of 60 Vbeta and 13 Jbeta primers. Profiled with immunoSEQ multiplex PCR; TCRdb holds only in-frame clones, not every one. The sample lists 130,000 to 150,000 clones; about two thirds were seen once. The specimen sequenced was PBMCs. The receptors derive from a young woman in good health and CMV-seronegative.

DNA for the CDR3: TGTGGGCCGGAGGAGGGCAATCAGCCCCAGCATTTT. Translation gives CGPEEGNQPQHF. This rearrangement joins TRBV6-6 to TRBJ1-5; D uncertain. The CDR3 totals 12 residues. Germline V gives CDR1 MNHNY, CDR2 SVGAGI (reference sequence).

This chain joins TRBV19 and TRBJ2-1, with 12 bases aligning to TRBD2. The CDR3 extends over 18 amino acids. The ends lost 5 bases at V and 3 bases at J; junction bases unmatched: 11. Per germline, CDR1 LNHDA and CDR2 SQIVND (reference sequence). The CDR3 DNA follows: TGTGCCAGTAGTCCTGGACTAGCGGGATCCCCTCTCTACAATGAGCAGTTCTTC. Translation: CASSPGLAGSPLYNEQFF.

This rearrangement joins TRBV27 to TRBJ1-1; D remains unclear. Deletions cut 5 bases from V and 7 bases from J, with 14 bases between. Germline V gene sequence: CDR1 MNHEY, CDR2 SMNVEV (reference sequence). The CDR3 length is 13 residues. The CDR3 nucleotides are TGTGCCAGCAGTATCACCGAACTTAATGAAGCTTTCTTT. It codes for CASSITELNEAFF.

The count of this clone is one. The V gene is TRBV6-1, the J gene TRBJ1-2, with D maybe TRBD1 (6 bases). Trimming took 3 bases from V and 6 from J, leaving 23 bases between them. Germline lookup yields CDR1 MNHNS and CDR2 SASEGT. This CDR3 spans 17 amino acids. The CDR3 nucleotides are TGTGCCAGCAGTGATCCAAGGGGATCCGGGACAACAAATGGCTACACCTTC. This translates into CASSDPRGSGTTNGYTF.

This chain uses TRBV6-5 with TRBJ1-2, with a tentative D call TRBD1 (5 bases). Looked up from germline, CDR1 is MNHEY and CDR2 is SVGAGI. CDR3 length equals 16 residues. With 2 bases removed from V and 0 bases from J, the gap between germline ends came to 13 bases. CDR3 region: CASSYAGRGPNYGYTF. The CDR3 bases are TGTGCCAGCAGTTACGCAGGGCGCGGCCCTAACTATGGCTACACCTTC.

The CDR3 coding sequence is TGCGCCAGCAGGGACAGGGGTGATGACACTGAAGCTTTCTTT. As protein: CASRDRGDDTEAFF. The V and J genes are TRBV5-1 and TRBJ1-1; 9 bases match TRBD1. The CDR3 consists of 14 residues. Germline CDR1 SGHRS, CDR2 YFSETQ. V was pared by 5 bases and J by 3 bases, with 5 bases of the junction left unmatched.

The V gene is TRBV19, the J gene TRBJ2-2; D gene uncertain. The CDR3 contains 13 residues. Germline values: CDR1 LNHDA, CDR2 SQIVND (reference sequence). V shed 5 bases and J shed 1 base, with 5 bases lying between them. Written as DNA, the CDR3 is TGTGCCAGTAGTGAACAGAACACCGGGGAGCTGTTTTTT. It is translated as CASSEQNTGELFF.

The rearrangement links TRBV28 to TRBJ2-7; 7 nucleotides match TRBD2. The CDR3 loop spans 13 amino acids. V lost 7 bases to trimming and J lost 7 bases; unmatched junction nucleotides: 10. Germline CDR1 MDHEN, CDR2 SYDVKM. CDR3 residues: CASTSTGRGEQYF. In DNA form, the CDR3 reads TGTGCCAGCACCTCGACGGGGAGGGGTGAGCAGTACTTC. Using reference TRBV28 and TRBJ2-7 for the parts outside the CDR3, the full variable domain is DVKVTQSSRYLVKRTGEKVFLECVQDMDHENMFWYRQDPGLGLRLIYFSYDVKMKEKGDIPEGYSVSREKKERFSLILESASTNQTSMYLCASTSTGRGEQYFGPGTRLTVT.

The chain combines TRBV18 with TRBJ1-3; D gene ambiguous. The germline V gene has CDR1 KGHSH and CDR2 LQKENI. V was cut by 3 bases and J by 0 bases, with 3 bases left in between. The CDR3 is 13 amino acids. CDR3 DNA: TGTGCCAGCTCACCCCTCTCTGGAAACACCATATATTTT. This gives the protein CASSPLSGNTIYF.

The V gene is TRBV14, the J gene TRBJ2-1; 15 positions match TRBD2. Germline trimming cut 0 bases from V and 1 base from J; bases unmatched to any gene: 7. The germline CDR1 and CDR2 sequences are SGHDN and FVKESK. CDR3 length: 20 residues. In DNA form, the CDR3 reads TGTGCCAGCAGCCAAGATAGGACTAGCGGGAGGGCCCGGTCCTACAATGAGCAGTTCTTC. Its translation is CASSQDRTSGRARSYNEQFF. The variable domain in full, with the rest retrieved from reference TRBV14 and TRBJ2-1, is EAGVTQFPSHSVIEKGQTVTLRCDPISGHDNLYWYRRVMGKEIKFLLHFVKESKQDESGMPNNRFLAERTGGTYSTLKVQPAELEDSGVYFCASSQDRTSGRARSYNEQFFGPGTRLTVL.

This clone showed up just once. An end of the junction differs from the germline gene, which may be a read error. This chain joins TRBV27 and TRBJ2-1, with 12 bases that match TRBD2. From germline, CDR1 is MNHEY and CDR2 SMNVEV (reference sequence). The CDR3 loop spans 16 amino acids. The chain's CDR3 is CASSLTGLAGYNGQFF. The CDR3 nucleotides are TGTGCCAGCAGTTTAACCGGACTAGCGGGGTACAATGGGCAGTTCTTC.

The chain has TRBV28 and TRBJ1-2; unclear D gene. The V and J ends lost 2 bases and 0 bases respectively, with 10 bases between them. Germline values: CDR1 MDHEN, CDR2 SYDVKM. CDR3 length: 15 residues. The CDR3 protein is CASSLMALANYGYTF. The CDR3 bases are TGTGCCAGCAGTTTAATGGCCCTTGCTAACTATGGCTACACCTTC.

The chain recombines TRBV12-5 with TRBJ1-1; D is perhaps TRBD1 (6 bases). With 4 bases removed from V and 1 base from J, the gap between germline ends came to 19 bases. This CDR3 contains 17 residues. The germline CDR1 and CDR2 sequences are LGHNT and FRNRAP. CDR3 in amino acids: CASGYLQGFAANTEAFF. DNA for the CDR3: TGTGCTAGTGGTTATCTACAGGGATTCGCGGCGAACACTGAAGCTTTCTTT.

The J gene is TRBJ2-1, the V gene TRBV9; 12 bases align to TRBD2. The length of the CDR3 is 19 residues. V lost 0 bases to trimming and J lost 7 bases; unmatched junction nucleotides: 14. The germline V gene encodes CDR1 SGDLS and CDR2 YYNGEE. CDR3 nucleotides: TGTGCCAGCAGCGTAGCTTCGCCTAGCGGGAGGGCCGGTATGAATGAGCAGTTCTTC. Protein: CASSVASPSGRAGMNEQFF.

This clone was recorded a few times. The chain joins TRBV7-2 to TRBJ2-1; 11 bases map to TRBD2. V lost 5 bases, J lost 0 bases, and 6 bases stayed unmatched. This CDR3 region has 17 residues. CDR1 and CDR2 (germline): SGHTA, FQGNSA. CDR3 nucleotides: TGTGCCAGCAGCGTCCGACTAGCGGGGCTCTCCTACAATGAGCAGTTCTTC. Translation: CASSVRLAGLSYNEQFF.